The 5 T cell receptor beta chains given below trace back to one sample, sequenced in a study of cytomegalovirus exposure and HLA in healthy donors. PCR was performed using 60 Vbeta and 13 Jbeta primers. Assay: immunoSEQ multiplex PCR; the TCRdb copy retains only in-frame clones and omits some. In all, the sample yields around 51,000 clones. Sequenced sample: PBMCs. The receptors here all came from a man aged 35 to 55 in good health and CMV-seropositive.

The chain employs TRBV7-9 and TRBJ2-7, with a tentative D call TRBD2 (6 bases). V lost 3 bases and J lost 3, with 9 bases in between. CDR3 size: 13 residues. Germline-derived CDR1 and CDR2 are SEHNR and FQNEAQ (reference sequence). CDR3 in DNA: TGTGCCAGCAGCTTTGGCGGGGACTACGAGCAGTACTTC. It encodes CASSFGGDYEQYF. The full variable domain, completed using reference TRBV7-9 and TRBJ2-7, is DTGVSQNPRHKITKRGQNVTFRCDPISEHNRLYWYRQTLGQGPEFLTYFQNEAQLEKSRLLSDRFSAERPKGSFSTLEIQRTEQGDSAMYLCASSFGGDYEQYFGPGTRLTVT.

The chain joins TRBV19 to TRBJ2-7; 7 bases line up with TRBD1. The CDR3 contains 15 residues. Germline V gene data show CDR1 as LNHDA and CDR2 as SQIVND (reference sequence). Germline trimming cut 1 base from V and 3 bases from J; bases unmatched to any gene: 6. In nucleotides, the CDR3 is TGTGCCAGTAGTATAGCCGGGACAGCAGGCTACGAGCAGTACTTC. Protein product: CASSIAGTAGYEQYF.

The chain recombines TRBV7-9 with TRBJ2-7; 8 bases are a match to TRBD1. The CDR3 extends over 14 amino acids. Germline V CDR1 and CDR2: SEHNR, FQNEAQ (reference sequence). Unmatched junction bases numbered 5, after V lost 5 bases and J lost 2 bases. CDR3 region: CASSGSTGAYEQYF. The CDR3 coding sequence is TGTGCCAGCAGCGGATCGACAGGGGCCTACGAGCAGTACTTC.

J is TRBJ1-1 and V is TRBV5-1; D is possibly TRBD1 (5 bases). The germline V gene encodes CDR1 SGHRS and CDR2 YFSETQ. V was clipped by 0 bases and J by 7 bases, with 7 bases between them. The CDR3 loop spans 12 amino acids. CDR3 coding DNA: TGCGCCAGCAGCTTGGGGGGGGATGAAGCTTTCTTT. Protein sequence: CASSLGGDEAFF. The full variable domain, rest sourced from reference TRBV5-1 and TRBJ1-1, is KAGVTQTPRYLIKTRGQQVTLSCSPISGHRSVSWYQQTPGQGLQFLFEYFSETQRNKGNFPGRFSGRQFSNSRSEMNVSTLELGDSALYLCASSLGGDEAFFGQGTRLTVV.

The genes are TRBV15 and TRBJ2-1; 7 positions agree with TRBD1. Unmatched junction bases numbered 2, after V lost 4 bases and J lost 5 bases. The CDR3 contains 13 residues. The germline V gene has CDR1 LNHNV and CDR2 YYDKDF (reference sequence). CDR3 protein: CATSIDRDNEQFF. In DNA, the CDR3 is TGTGCCACCAGCATAGACAGGGACAATGAGCAGTTCTTC.